This TCR beta chain is from a study of metastatic and nonmetastatic thyroid tumors. Study-level information: Samples came from malignant and benign thyroid patients, and repertoires were compared across blood and tumor or nodule tissue. Study results and limitations: Within blood and tumor, benign nodules reportedly had significantly lower TCR beta diversity than malignant thyroid tumors did.

None of the patients had undergone any treatment ahead of thyroid surgery. Per the original methods: Clinicopathological groups of papillary thyroid cancer showed CDR3 differences that were used to build a distant-metastasis classifier. TCRdb reanalyzed the PCR reads with MiXCR. The V and J calls come from TCRdb's annotation, not from the publication. The sample has around 30,000 clones; roughly 17% are singletons. Germline values: CDR1 LGHNT, CDR2 FRNRAP. Trimming stripped 6 bases from V and 8 bases from J, with 13 bases between. The CDR3 sequence is 12 residues long. As for this clone: Its matching antigen is unknown.

Sequenced sample: blood. The chain combines TRBV12-5 with TRBJ1-1; tentative D call: TRBD1 (5 bases). This clonotype was sampled from a female donor with papillary thyroid cancer or a benign thyroid nodule (not recorded which). Some clones in this sample may be carry-over from other donors' samples. CDR3 in amino acids: CASGFGGSEAFF. In DNA, the CDR3 is TGTGCTAGTGGGTTTGGGGGGTCAGAAGCTTTCTTT.